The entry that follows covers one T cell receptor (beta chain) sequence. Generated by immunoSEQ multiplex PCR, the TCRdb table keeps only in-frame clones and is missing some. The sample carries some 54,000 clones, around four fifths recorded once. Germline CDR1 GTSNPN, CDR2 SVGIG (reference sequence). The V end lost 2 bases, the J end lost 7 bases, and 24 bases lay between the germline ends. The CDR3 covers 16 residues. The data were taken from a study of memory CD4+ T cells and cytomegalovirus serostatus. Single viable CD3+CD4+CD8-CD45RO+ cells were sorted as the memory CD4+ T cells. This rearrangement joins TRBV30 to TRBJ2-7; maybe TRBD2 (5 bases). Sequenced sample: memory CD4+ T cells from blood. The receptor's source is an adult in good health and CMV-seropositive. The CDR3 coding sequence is TGTGCCTGGAGTAACTCCCGGAGGAAGACAATTTGGGAGCAGTACTTC. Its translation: CAWSNSRRKTIWEQYF.